The T cell receptor (beta chain) under discussion was sequenced for a study of OX40 agonist ivuxolimab in advanced cancers. A note on the overall study: Ivuxolimab, which targeted the costimulatory receptor OX40 (CD134), was an agonistic, fully human IgG2 monoclonal antibody. Intravenous ivuxolimab was administered to patients every 2 weeks at six dose levels: 0.01, 0.1, 0.3, 1.5, 3 and 10 mg/kg. Of the approximately 50 dose-escalation patients, hepatocellular carcinoma was present in about 20, melanoma in some 15, renal cell carcinoma in 9 and head and neck cancer in 9. In the dose-escalation cohort, more than 80% of patients were male, and the mean age was approximately 60 years with a range of 23 to 79. Prior anti-PD-1, anti-PD-L1 or anti-CTLA-4 therapy was permitted, and 40% of dose-escalation patients had received checkpoint inhibitors. Partial responses occurred in three dose-escalation patients: two with cutaneous melanoma and one with hepatocellular carcinoma. The point of sequencing TCRbeta in the periphery was to test whether ivuxolimab changed TCR sequence diversity and drove clonal T-cell expansion. The monotherapy dose-escalation portion (N ≈ 57 patients) of the phase I ivuxolimab trial is reported in the paper. General findings and caveats noted by the study authors: Low levels of normalized T-cell clonal expansion were also shown by some nonresponding patients. In the 0.1-3.0 mg/kg groups, partial responders had among the lowest normalized peripheral clonal expansion, particularly in CD8+ T cells. Antigen specificity was not determined for the clonally expanded peripheral T cells. At doses of 0.1 to 3.0 mg/kg, clonal expansion of both CD4+ and CD8+ blood T cells was observed from baseline to week 6. After ivuxolimab, expanded clones were on average more numerous among CD8+ T cells than among CD4+ T cells.

Cut back by 3 bases and 6 bases, the V and J ends lie 14 bases apart. Based on the germline V gene, the CDR1 and CDR2 sequences are SGHTA and FQGNSA. The CDR3 runs 14 residues from the cysteine to the phenylalanine. Only the CDR3 DNA stays, 42 bases, in frame from base 1. Comment on this clone: Its antigen remains unidentified. No quality values exist for individual bases; no much larger clone is one base distant.

Patients with autoimmune disease history or receiving systemic immunosuppression were excluded from the trial. Peripheral blood for TCR sequencing was collected from all dose cohorts at baseline, on cycle 4 day 1, and on cycle 7 day 1. The samples were taken from a phase I, first-in-human, multicenter, open-label dose-escalation trial of ivuxolimab. Adults with locally advanced or metastatic head and neck squamous cell, hepatocellular, melanoma or renal cell carcinoma were enrolled in the trial. Before TCR sequencing, CD4+ T cells and CD8+ T cells from peripheral blood were sorted into separate populations. Genomic DNA was isolated from the sorted cells so that the TCRbeta CDR3 region could be sequenced. The immunoSEQ Assay was used to sequence the TCRbeta CDR3 regions. TCRdb re-hosts the immuneACCESS table, in-frame sequences only. Its copies lack some clones; in the studies checked, an unresolved V gene accounts for under half of them, and the cause for the rest is not known. Within this sample are fewer than 95,000 clones, with around 91% of them counted one time only. The ten top clones hold 0.81% of the sample.

The receptor was derived from an adult with an advanced solid tumor such as melanoma, head and neck, liver or kidney cancer. This sequence uses TRBV7-2 and TRBJ1-2, with the D gene too uncertain to name. The specimen comprised CD4+ or CD8+ T cells sorted from blood, sampled in a trial of the OX40 agonist ivuxolimab. CDR3 reads: CASSLAGNYDGYTF. The bases are TGTGCCAGCAGCTTGGCCGGGAATTATGATGGCTACACCTTC.